These 28 T cell receptor beta chains originate from one sample sequenced in a study of CD8 T cells in Susac syndrome. Reverse transcription of roughly 0.5 to 1 ug RNA was performed with random hexamers. Each CDR3 protein is one row after TCRdb ran MiXCR on the immunoSEQ multiplex PCR reads. The sample carries 180,000 or so distinct CDR3 sequences, about 94% recorded once. Sequenced material: CD4+ T cells from PBMCs. The receptors come from a human donor with Susac syndrome.

V gene TRBV20-1 combines with J gene TRBJ1-1, with a tentative D call TRBD1 (5 bases). V gave up 4 bases and J gave up 2 bases, with 11 bases separating them. Germline loops: CDR1 DFQATT, CDR2 SNEGSKA (reference sequence). The CDR3 loop spans 13 amino acids. The CDR3 is CSAIAGTNTEAFF. For the CDR3, the DNA is TGCAGTGCTATTGCAGGGACCAACACTGAAGCTTTCTTT.

This chain uses TRBV12-3 or TRBV12-4 with TRBJ1-5; D perhaps matches TRBD1 (5 bases). The CDR3 has 17 amino acids. The V end was cut by 1 base, the J end by 4 bases, with 17 bases between. The CDR3 DNA reads TGTGCCAGCAGTTTAGGCGGGAACAGGATGGGGAATCAGCCCCAGCATTTT. This translates into CASSLGGNRMGNQPQHF.

This chain uses TRBV12-3 or TRBV12-4 with TRBJ1-1; D remains unclear. This CDR3 is built from 14 residues. V was clipped by 3 bases and J by 1 base, with 9 bases between them. CDR3 protein: CASSFGQQNTEAFF. The CDR3 coding sequence is TGTGCCAGCAGTTTTGGGCAGCAGAACACTGAAGCTTTCTTT.

The rearrangement joins TRBV20-1 to TRBJ2-7; 9 nucleotides match TRBD2. The germline gives CDR1 DFQATT, CDR2 SNEGSKA (reference sequence). CDR3 length: 17 residues. With 4 bases clipped from V and 6 bases from J, the junction kept 19 bases outside the gene matches. CDR3 DNA: TGCAGTGCTATCCAGGATCGGGCGGGGGGGTTATCGGGCGAGCAGTACTTC. It is translated as CSAIQDRAGGLSGEQYF.

The chain has TRBV10-3 and TRBJ2-7, with D tentatively TRBD1 or TRBD2 (6 bases each). V was pared by 6 bases and J by 0 bases, with 15 bases between. The CDR3 has 15 residues. CDR1 ENHRY and CDR2 SYGVKD come from the germline V gene. In nucleotides, the CDR3 is TGTGCCATCAGGGGGGACGGGGGCCCCTCCTACGAGCAGTACTTC. This sequence encodes CAIRGDGGPSYEQYF.

This clonotype has just one count. The chain links TRBV14 to TRBJ2-1; 10 bases agree with TRBD2. The CDR3 has 13 residues. Germline CDR1 is SGHDN and CDR2 is FVKESK. Trimming took 0 bases from V and 12 from J; bases not matched to a gene: 2. The CDR3 region has the DNA TGTGCCAGCAGCCAAGAAAGCGGGAGGGCGCAGTTCTTC. Translated, it gives CASSQESGRAQFF.

The chain uses TRBV4-3 and TRBJ2-2; the D is unclear. V dropped 2 bases and J dropped 2 bases, with 6 bases sitting between them. Germline CDR1 LGHNA, CDR2 YSLEER. The CDR3 totals 14 residues. The CDR3 reads CASSQQDNTGELFF. DNA of the CDR3: TGCGCCAGCAGCCAACAGGATAACACCGGGGAGCTGTTTTTT.

The chain combines TRBV4-1 with TRBJ2-1, with TRBD1 matching 12 bases. J gave up 6 bases and V 4 bases, and 10 bases lay outside the gene matches. Germline V gene data show CDR1 as MGHRA and CDR2 as YSYEKL. The CDR3 sequence is 17 residues long. DNA of the CDR3: TGCGCCAGCAGCCGGGGACAGGGGGCCTCCTTGGTCAATGAGCAGTTCTTC. Protein sequence: CASSRGQGASLVNEQFF.

V and J are TRBV5-1 and TRBJ2-3; D is undetermined. Germline loops: CDR1 SGHRS, CDR2 YFSETQ. This CDR3 has 15 amino acids. Trimming left V 0 bases short and J 1 base short, with 9 bases between. DNA of the CDR3: TGCGCCAGCAGCTTGGAACACCGACGCACAGATACGCAGTATTTT. This gives the protein CASSLEHRRTDTQYF.

This chain uses TRBV6-2 or TRBV6-3 with TRBJ1-5; possibly TRBD1 for D (6 bases). This CDR3 is 16 amino acids long. The V gene lost 2 bases and the J gene lost 1 base, with 12 bases spanning the gap. Germline lookup yields CDR1 MNHEY and CDR2 SVGEGT. CDR3 sequence reads: CASSYGRGSSNQPQHF. The CDR3 DNA sequence: TGTGCCAGCAGTTACGGCAGGGGTTCAAGCAATCAGCCCCAGCATTTT.

The chain recombines TRBV7-2 with TRBJ2-7; no definite D call. Germline values: CDR1 SGHTA, CDR2 FQGNSA. CDR3 length: 14 amino acids. The V gene lost 1 base and the J gene lost 1 base, with 8 bases spanning the gap. CDR3 sequence (DNA): TGTGCCAGCAGCTTAGACCCTCAATCCTACGAGCAGTACTTC. Translation: CASSLDPQSYEQYF.

The J gene is TRBJ2-1, the V gene TRBV20-1; 7 bases are a match to TRBD2. The CDR3 totals 15 residues. The germline V gene encodes CDR1 DFQATT and CDR2 SNEGSKA (reference sequence). J was trimmed by 8 bases and V by 3 bases; bases with no gene match: 13. CDR3 sequence (DNA): TGCAGTGCTAGTCCCGGACTAGAGAAATTGGATGAGCAGTTCTTC. Protein product: CSASPGLEKLDEQFF.

V and J are TRBV7-8 and TRBJ1-2, with D hard to call. The length of the CDR3 is 13 residues. V lost 0 bases and J lost 4, with 6 bases in between. Germline-derived CDR1 and CDR2 are SGHVS and FQNEAQ. CDR3 coding DNA: TGTGCCAGCAGCTTAGCGGGCAGCTATGGCTACACCTTC. It is translated as CASSLAGSYGYTF.

The chain carries TRBV20-1 and TRBJ2-6; possible D gene TRBD2, 6 bases. The V and J ends lost 5 bases and 2 bases respectively, with 19 bases between them. This CDR3 has 17 amino acids. Germline CDR1 and CDR2: DFQATT and SNEGSKA (reference sequence). CDR3 sequence: CSALPLQGGAGANVLTF. The CDR3 DNA reads TGCAGTGCTCTTCCTTTGCAGGGAGGTGCTGGGGCCAACGTCCTGACTTTC.

The J gene is TRBJ2-1, the V gene TRBV4-2, with 11 bases that match TRBD2. The J call may be mistaken, given a closer DNA end match to TRBJ2-5. The CDR3 covers 17 residues. Germline V lookup: CDR1 LGHNA, CDR2 YNFKEQ. CDR3 amino acids: CASSHATSGGSMRNQYF. The DNA of the CDR3 is TGTGCCAGCAGCCACGCTACTAGCGGGGGCTCCATGAGAAACCAGTACTTC.

This chain connects TRBV27 to TRBJ2-7; 9 bases line up with TRBD1. The V gene's germline CDR1 is MNHEY and CDR2 SMNVEV (reference sequence). The CDR3 consists of 14 residues. J was trimmed by 6 bases and V by 4 bases; bases with no gene match: 7. The CDR3 loop is CASSSGTGHVEQYF. The CDR3 coding sequence is TGTGCCAGCAGTTCCGGGACAGGGCACGTCGAGCAGTACTTC.

The V and J genes are TRBV6-5 and TRBJ2-1; 8 bases map to TRBD1. This CDR3 contains 14 residues. Looked up from germline, CDR1 is MNHEY and CDR2 is SVGAGI. Trimming at V came to 4 bases and at J to 8 bases, leaving 7 bases not matched to a gene. The CDR3 protein is CASSSSGTGYEQFF. DNA for the CDR3: TGTGCCAGCAGTTCCTCCGGGACAGGTTATGAGCAGTTCTTC.

This chain uses TRBV7-2 with TRBJ2-7; D gene ambiguous. The CDR3 totals 16 residues. Germline values: CDR1 SGHTA, CDR2 FQGNSA. V dropped 0 bases and J dropped 3 bases, with 15 bases sitting between them. In DNA, the CDR3 is TGTGCCAGCAGCTTAGCGTTATCCTCCAGGAACTACGAGCAGTACTTC. Translated, it gives CASSLALSSRNYEQYF. Full variable domain (missing parts from reference TRBV7-2 and TRBJ2-7): GAGVSQSPSNKVTEKGKDVELRCDPISGHTALYWYRQSLGQGLEFLIYFQGNSAPDKSGLPSDRFSAERTGGSVSTLTIQRTQQEDSAVYLCASSLALSSRNYEQYFGPGTRLTVT.

This chain links TRBV3-1 with TRBJ2-1, with a tentative D call TRBD2 (5 bases). Germline values: CDR1 LGHDT, CDR2 YNNKEL (reference sequence). This CDR3 has 15 amino acids. Between the trimmed V and J ends, which lost 5 bases and 1 base, there was a span of 12 bases. For the CDR3, the DNA is TGTGCCAGCAGCAAAACTAGAGGATCCTACAATGAGCAGTTCTTC. Translating gives CASSKTRGSYNEQFF.

This chain joins TRBV20-1 and TRBJ1-2; no clear D gene. Germline loops: CDR1 DFQATT, CDR2 SNEGSKA (reference sequence). The CDR3 spans 16 residues. V shed 5 bases and J shed 6 bases, with 25 bases lying between them. Written as DNA, the CDR3 is TGCAGTGCTTTCTCCCTAACATGGGCCGAAGGAAATGGCTACACCTTC. Translating it yields CSAFSLTWAEGNGYTF.

The rearrangement joins TRBV6-4 to TRBJ2-3; D might be TRBD1 (5 bases). The germline V gene encodes CDR1 MRHNA and CDR2 SNTAGT. V lost 2 bases to trimming and J lost 0 bases, with 12 bases between them. The CDR3 loop spans 16 amino acids. The CDR3, as DNA: TGTGCCAGCAGTGACCATCCAGGGCCAAGCACAGATACGCAGTATTTT. Translated: CASSDHPGPSTDTQYF.

The chain employs TRBV29-1 and TRBJ2-1, with TRBD2 matching over 10 bases. Trimming cost V 1 base and J 12 bases; bases outside gene matches: 12. This CDR3 has 15 amino acids. CDR1 is SQVTM, CDR2 ANQGSEA, per germline. This chain's CDR3 is CSVEGRAGGRLVQFF. CDR3 in DNA: TGCAGCGTTGAAGGTCGAGCGGGAGGGCGTTTGGTGCAGTTCTTC.

The chain couples TRBV20-1 to TRBJ1-4, with a tentative D call TRBD1 (5 bases). Germline assignment: CDR1 DFQATT and CDR2 SNEGSKA (reference sequence). V gave up 3 bases and J gave up 7 bases, with 12 bases separating them. The CDR3 loop spans 13 amino acids. The CDR3 DNA is TGCAGTGCTAGGGCTCAGGGAGGTGAAAAACTGTTTTTT. Protein: CSARAQGGEKLFF.

The chain recombines TRBV12-3 or TRBV12-4 with TRBJ2-4; D might be TRBD1 (5 bases). The CDR3 contains 16 residues. The V and J ends lost 4 bases and 1 base respectively, with 14 bases between them. CDR3 amino acids: CASSSTGTWAKNIQYF. CDR3 DNA: TGTGCCAGCAGTTCCACAGGAACTTGGGCCAAAAACATTCAGTACTTC.

This clonotype was seen only a few times. The chain has TRBV29-1 and TRBJ2-5; D ambiguous. The CDR3 contains 13 residues. Germline CDR1 is SQVTM and CDR2 is ANQGSEA. Trimming stripped 4 bases from V and 5 bases from J, with 14 bases between. The CDR3 nucleotides read TGCAGCGTTGGGGCTCACCTCGGGGAGACCCAGTACTTC. Its translation: CSVGAHLGETQYF. Using reference TRBV29-1 and TRBJ2-5 for the parts outside the CDR3, the full variable domain is SAVISQKPSRDICQRGTSLTIQCQVDSQVTMMFWYRQQPGQSLTLIATANQGSEATYESGFVIDKFPISRPNLTFSTLTVSNMSPEDSSIYLCSVGAHLGETQYFGPGTRLLVL.

This clonotype was observed a single time. The V and J genes are TRBV9 and TRBJ1-1; possible D gene TRBD1, 5 bases. Germline V gene lookup returns CDR1 SGDLS and CDR2 YYNGEE. The CDR3 has 15 residues. V was clipped by 2 bases and J by 3 bases, with 14 bases between them. The CDR3 region has the DNA TGTGCCAGCAGCGTCCGCGGGGGGACGGACACTGAAGCTTTCTTT. As protein: CASSVRGGTDTEAFF.

The gene calls are TRBV2 and TRBJ1-6, with TRBD1 matching 9 bases. V lost 11 bases to trimming and J lost 8 bases; unmatched junction nucleotides: 7. The V gene's germline CDR1 is SNHLY and CDR2 FYNNEI. The CDR3 is 13 residues long. In DNA, the CDR3 is TGTGCCGGGGGACAGGGAAGCGATTCACCCCTCCACTTT. Amino acids: CAGGQGSDSPLHF.

This clonotype was picked up one time. This sequence joins TRBV5-1 and TRBJ2-7; 7 nucleotides agree with TRBD2. The germline V gene encodes CDR1 SGHRS and CDR2 YFSETQ. V lost 0 bases and J lost 4; bases outside the gene matches: 4. This CDR3 has 14 amino acids. CDR3 bases: TGCGCCAGCAGCTTGGTTGGGGAGGGGTACGAGCAGTACTTC. Translation: CASSLVGEGYEQYF.